These T cell receptor beta chains were read from a single sample in a study of blood T cell repertoires in COVID-19. Profiling relied on immunoSEQ multiplex PCR, and the TCRdb table lists in-frame clones only, not all of them. The table includes 250,000 to 300,000 clones, about 91% detected once. The sample consisted of peripheral blood. All receptors come from a woman between 25 and 40 years old who had recovered from COVID-19. Both conserved end residues are part of each CDR3. The D gene is left open where the match is weak. Size tells how often a clone was seen (once, few, many) or the class of an expanded clone, and some rows leave it out.

V	J	D	size	DNA	CDR3
TRBV15	TRBJ2-7	.	.	TGTGCCACCAGCAGAGATATCGCGGGGGCCAACGAGCAGTACTTC	CATSRDIAGANEQYF
TRBV3-1/TRBV3-2	TRBJ1-2	.	.	TGTGCCAGCAGCTGGCGGGAGGCCTCAAGGGGTGGCTACACCTTC	CASSWREASRGGYTF
TRBV28	TRBJ1-1	.	few	TGTGCCAGCAGGGGGCTTGAAGCTTTCTTT	CASRGLEAFF
TRBV7-2	TRBJ1-1	TRBD1	.	TGTGCCAGCAGCTCTACAAGGGGGCAGACTGAAGCTTTCTTT	CASSSTRGQTEAFF
TRBV19	TRBJ2-3	TRBD1	.	TGTGCCAGTAGTACCTACGGACAGGGTAGTTGGACAGATACGCAGTATTTT	CASSTYGQGSWTDTQYF
TRBV6-2/TRBV6-3	TRBJ2-3	TRBD2	.	TGTGCCAGCAGTTACCCGTATAGCGGGGAGACAGATACGCAGTATTTT	CASSYPYSGETDTQYF
TRBV6-5	TRBJ1-6	.	.	TGTGCCAGCAGTTACCGGGGGACGGGACGGCGAACCCTCCACTTT	CASSYRGTGRRTLHF
TRBV28	TRBJ2-2	.	few	TGTGCCAGCAGTCTCCCCAACCCGACTCAACCAGGGGAGCTGTTTTTT	CASSLPNPTQPGELFF
TRBV5-5	TRBJ1-2	TRBD1	.	TGTGCCAGCAGCTGGGACAGGTCTAACTATGGCTACACCTTC	CASSWDRSNYGYTF
TRBV28	TRBJ2-2	.	few	TGTGCCAGCAGTTTCCCCGGGAGCACCGGGGAGCTGTTTTTT	CASSFPGSTGELFF
TRBV3-1/TRBV3-2	TRBJ2-7	TRBD1	.	TGTGCCAGCAGCCCCCGGGACAGAACCTACGAGCAGTACTTC	CASSPRDRTYEQYF
TRBV18	TRBJ1-4	.	.	TGTGCCAGCTCACCAAGGCAGGGGAGAAGTAATGAAAAACTGTTTTTT	CASSPRQGRSNEKLFF
TRBV5-5	TRBJ2-2	.	.	TGTGCCAGCAGCTTGGAGGGGCTTGGGAACACCGGGGAGCTGTTTTTT	CASSLEGLGNTGELFF
TRBV5-1	TRBJ1-3	.	.	TGCGCCAGCAGCTTGGAACAGGGTGGGAGCACCATATATTTT	CASSLEQGGSTIYF
TRBV9	TRBJ1-5	TRBD1	.	TGTGCCAGCAGCACCAAAGGACAGGGATGGAATCAGCCCCAGCATTTT	CASSTKGQGWNQPQHF
TRBV28	TRBJ1-4	TRBD1	once	TGTGCCAGCAGTCCCACACAGGGGGAGAATGAAAAACTGTTTTTT	CASSPTQGENEKLFF
TRBV5-1	TRBJ2-5	TRBD1	.	TGCGCCAGCAGCTTGCTACAGGGGGCAGGAGAGACCCAGTACTTC	CASSLLQGAGETQYF
TRBV3-1/TRBV3-2	TRBJ2-5	TRBD1	.	TGTGCCAGCAGCCACCCGACAGGGCGGGTTGGAGAGACCCAGTACTTC	CASSHPTGRVGETQYF
TRBV3-1/TRBV3-2	TRBJ2-7	.	.	TGTGCCAGCAGCTTAGCGGATACCTACGAGCAGTACTTC	CASSLADTYEQYF
TRBV6-5	TRBJ1-1	TRBD1	once	TGTGCCAGCATGCCACAGGGGTGGAACACTGAAGCTTTCTTT	CASMPQGWNTEAFF
TRBV2	TRBJ2-3	.	.	TGTGCCAGCAGCCCCCGCGGCGATACGCAGTATTTT	CASSPRGDTQYF
TRBV7-9	TRBJ2-7	TRBD1	.	TGTGCCAGCGTCGGGGACAGGATCTACGAGCAGTACTTC	CASVGDRIYEQYF
TRBV7-9	TRBJ2-7	.	.	TGTGCCAGCAGCTTAGTCCGCGGGACCAGCTCCTACGAGCAGTACTTC	CASSLVRGTSSYEQYF
TRBV10-3	TRBJ2-1	.	.	TGTGCCATCAGTGAGTCGGGGCAGGACAATGAGCAGTTCTTC	CAISESGQDNEQFF
TRBV7-2	TRBJ1-2	.	.	TGTGCCAGCAGCTTATCGGCGGGGGCTAACTATGGCTACACCTTC	CASSLSAGANYGYTF
TRBV3-1/TRBV3-2	TRBJ2-5	.	.	TGTGCCAGCAGCCCCCGGGGGAGGGGGGGCATTCAAGAGACCCAGTACTTC	CASSPRGRGGIQETQYF
TRBV4-3	TRBJ1-3	TRBD1	.	TGCGCCAGCAGCCAAGACGGACAGGGGGCAAGATCTGGAAACACCATATATTTT	CASSQDGQGARSGNTIYF
TRBV19	TRBJ2-1	TRBD2	.	TGTGCCAGTAGTATTAATAGCGGGGGGGCAAATGAGCAGTTCTTC	CASSINSGGANEQFF
TRBV13	TRBJ2-7	.	.	TGTGCCAGCAGCTTAGGCCTAAAAACCTACGAGCAGTACTTC	CASSLGLKTYEQYF
TRBV5-1	TRBJ2-1	.	.	TGCGCCAGCAGCTTGTATACGGGGACATCTGGTGAGCAGTTCTTC	CASSLYTGTSGEQFF
TRBV7-2	TRBJ2-2	.	.	TGTGCCAGCAGCTTGAGCCAGCGGAGCCACACCACCGGGGAGCTGTTTTTT	CASSLSQRSHTTGELFF
TRBV5-1	TRBJ1-4	TRBD1	.	TGCGCCAGCAGCGTGGGGACAGGGGCTGAAAAACTGTTTTTT	CASSVGTGAEKLFF
TRBV6-4	TRBJ1-1	.	.	TGTGCCAGCAGTAGCCGGGGATGGGACACTGAAGCTTTCTTT	CASSSRGWDTEAFF
TRBV9	TRBJ1-2	.	few	TGTGCCAGCAGCACCACATTACAGGCCTTCTATGGCTACACCTTC	CASSTTLQAFYGYTF
TRBV7-9	TRBJ2-3	TRBD2	.	TGTGCCAGCAGTTCCGGACTAGCGGACACAGATACGCAGTATTTT	CASSSGLADTDTQYF
TRBV15	TRBJ1-1	.	.	TGTGCCACCAGGCGTAGGGGGAACACTGAAGCTTTCTTT	CATRRRGNTEAFF
TRBV3-1/TRBV3-2	TRBJ2-7	.	.	TGTGCCAGCAGCCAAGACAAGAGAGAGCAGTACTTC	CASSQDKREQYF
TRBV7-3	TRBJ2-5	.	.	TGTGCCAGCAGCCTACGTCACCAGGCGTACCAAGAGACCCAGTACTTC	CASSLRHQAYQETQYF
TRBV28	TRBJ2-5	TRBD2	once	TGTGCCAGCAGCCCAACTAGCGGGGGGGGTGAGACCCAGTACTTC	CASSPTSGGGETQYF
TRBV11-2	TRBJ2-5	.	.	TGTGCCAGCAGCTTTATGGTCCAGGGAGAGACCCAGTACTTC	CASSFMVQGETQYF
TRBV2	TRBJ1-1	TRBD1	.	TGTGCCAGTGCCAGGCGACAGGGGAACACTGAAGCTTTCTTT	CASARRQGNTEAFF
TRBV10-3	TRBJ1-2	TRBD1	.	TGTGCCATCAGTGAGTCGACGGGAACAGGGGCAAAGGATGGCTACACCTTC	CAISESTGTGAKDGYTF
TRBV6-4	TRBJ2-2	.	.	TGTGCCAGCAGTGACACAGGGAACACCGGGGAGCTGTTTTTT	CASSDTGNTGELFF
TRBV5-5	TRBJ1-4	.	.	TGTGCCAGCAGCGGAAACCCAGGGGTTGGTGAAAAACTGTTTTTT	CASSGNPGVGEKLFF